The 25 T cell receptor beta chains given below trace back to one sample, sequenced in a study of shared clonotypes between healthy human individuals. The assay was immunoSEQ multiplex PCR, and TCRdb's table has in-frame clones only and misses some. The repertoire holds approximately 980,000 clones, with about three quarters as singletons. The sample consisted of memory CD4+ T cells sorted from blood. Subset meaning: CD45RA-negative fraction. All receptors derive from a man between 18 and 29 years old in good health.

CDR3 sequence (DNA): TGTGCCACCTCAGACAGTCTAGGCTCACCCCTCCACTTT. This encodes CATSDSLGSPLHF. The chain employs TRBV19 and TRBJ1-6, with D perhaps TRBD1 (5 bases). The CDR3 totals 13 residues. With 10 bases removed from V and 10 bases from J, the gap between germline ends came to 17 bases. Germline CDR1 reads LNHDA; CDR2 reads SQIVND (reference sequence).

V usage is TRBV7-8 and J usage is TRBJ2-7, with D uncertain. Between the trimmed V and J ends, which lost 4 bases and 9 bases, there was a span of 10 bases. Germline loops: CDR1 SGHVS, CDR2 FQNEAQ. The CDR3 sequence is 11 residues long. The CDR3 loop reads CASSSAVAQYF. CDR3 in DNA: TGTGCCAGCAGCTCTGCGGTTGCGCAGTACTTC.

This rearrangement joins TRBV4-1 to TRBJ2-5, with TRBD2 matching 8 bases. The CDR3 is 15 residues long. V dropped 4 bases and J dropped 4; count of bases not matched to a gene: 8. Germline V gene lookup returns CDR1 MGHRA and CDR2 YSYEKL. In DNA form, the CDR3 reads TGCGCCAGCAGCCCCGGGGGGGCGGTCGGAGAGACCCAGTACTTC. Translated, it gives CASSPGGAVGETQYF.

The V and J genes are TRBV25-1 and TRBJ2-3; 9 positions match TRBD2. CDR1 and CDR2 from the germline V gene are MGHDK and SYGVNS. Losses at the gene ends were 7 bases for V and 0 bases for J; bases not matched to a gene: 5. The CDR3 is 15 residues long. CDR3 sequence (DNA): TGTGCCAGCACAAAAGCGGGGGGCAGCACAGATACGCAGTATTTT. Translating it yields CASTKAGGSTDTQYF.

The CDR3 is CASSFEPAGSNTEAFF. CDR3 bases: TGTGCCAGCAGCTTTGAACCGGCAGGGTCAAACACTGAAGCTTTCTTT. V usage is TRBV5-6 and J usage is TRBJ1-1; D is perhaps TRBD1 (5 bases). Germline V gene sequence: CDR1 SGHDT, CDR2 YYEEEE. Trimming shortened V by 2 bases and J by 2 bases, and 16 bases separated the two germline ends. This CDR3 contains 16 residues.

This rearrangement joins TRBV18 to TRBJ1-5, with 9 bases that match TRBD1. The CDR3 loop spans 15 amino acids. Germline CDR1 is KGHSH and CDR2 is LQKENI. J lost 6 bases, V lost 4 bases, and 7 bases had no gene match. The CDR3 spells CASSHTRDRVQPQHF. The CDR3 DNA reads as TGTGCCAGCTCACACACCCGGGACAGGGTTCAGCCCCAGCATTTT.

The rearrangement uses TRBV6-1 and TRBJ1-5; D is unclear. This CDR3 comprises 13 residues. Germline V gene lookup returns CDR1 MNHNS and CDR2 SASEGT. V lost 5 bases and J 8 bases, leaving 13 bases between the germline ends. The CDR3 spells CASSSGVWEPQHF. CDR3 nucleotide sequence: TGTGCCAGCAGTAGTGGGGTCTGGGAGCCCCAGCATTTT.

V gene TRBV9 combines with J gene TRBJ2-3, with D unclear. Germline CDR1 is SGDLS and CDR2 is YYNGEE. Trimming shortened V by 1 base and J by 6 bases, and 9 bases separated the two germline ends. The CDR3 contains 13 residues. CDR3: CASSVIGGDTQYF. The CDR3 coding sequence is TGTGCCAGCAGCGTAATAGGCGGCGATACGCAGTATTTT.

CDR3 amino acids: CATRGGVSYNEQFF. CDR3 sequence (DNA): TGTGCCACGAGGGGGGGCGTCTCCTACAATGAGCAGTTCTTC. The rearrangement links TRBV10-3 to TRBJ2-1; perhaps TRBD2 as D (7 bases). The germline V and J ends were trimmed by 10 bases and 0 bases, with 13 bases remaining between them. Germline V lookup: CDR1 ENHRY, CDR2 SYGVKD. This CDR3 has 14 amino acids.

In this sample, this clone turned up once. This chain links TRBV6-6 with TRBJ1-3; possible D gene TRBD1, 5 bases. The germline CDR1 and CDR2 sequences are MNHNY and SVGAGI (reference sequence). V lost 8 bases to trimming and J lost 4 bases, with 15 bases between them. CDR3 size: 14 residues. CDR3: CASLDRGSGNTIYF. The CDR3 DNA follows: TGTGCCAGCCTCGATAGGGGATCAGGAAACACCATATATTTT.

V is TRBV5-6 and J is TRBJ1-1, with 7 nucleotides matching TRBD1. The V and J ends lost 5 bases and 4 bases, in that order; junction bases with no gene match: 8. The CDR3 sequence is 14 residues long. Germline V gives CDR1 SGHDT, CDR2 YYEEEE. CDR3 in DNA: TGTGCCAGCAGACCTGACAGGGTCGGCACTGAAGCTTTCTTT. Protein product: CASRPDRVGTEAFF.

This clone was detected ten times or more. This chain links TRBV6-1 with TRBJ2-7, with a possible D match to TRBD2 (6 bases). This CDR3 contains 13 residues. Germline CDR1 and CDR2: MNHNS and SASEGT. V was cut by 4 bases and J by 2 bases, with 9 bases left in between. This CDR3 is CASSVGGAYEQYF. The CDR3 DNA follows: TGTGCCAGCAGTGTTGGAGGGGCCTACGAGCAGTACTTC.

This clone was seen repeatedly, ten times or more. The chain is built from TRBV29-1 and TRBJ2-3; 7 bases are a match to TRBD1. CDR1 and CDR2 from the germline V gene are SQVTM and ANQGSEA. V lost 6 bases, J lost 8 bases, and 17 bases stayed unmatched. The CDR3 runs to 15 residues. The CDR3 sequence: CSVQLQGSGQVTQYF. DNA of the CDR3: TGCAGCGTCCAACTACAGGGGTCGGGCCAAGTTACGCAGTATTTT.

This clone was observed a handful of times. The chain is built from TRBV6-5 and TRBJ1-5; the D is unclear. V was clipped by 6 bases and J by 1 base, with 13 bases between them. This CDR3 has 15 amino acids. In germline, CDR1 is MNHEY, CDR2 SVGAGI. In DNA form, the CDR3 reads TGTGCCAGCAGCCGATCGGGTGCGAGCAATCAGCCCCAGCATTTT. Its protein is CASSRSGASNQPQHF.

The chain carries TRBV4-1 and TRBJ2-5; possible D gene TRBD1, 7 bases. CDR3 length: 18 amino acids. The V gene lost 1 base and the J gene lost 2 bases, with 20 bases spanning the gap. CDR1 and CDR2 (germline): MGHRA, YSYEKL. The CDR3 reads CASSQGSPGGIVQETQYF. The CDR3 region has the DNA TGCGCCAGCAGCCAAGGTTCGCCAGGGGGGATCGTACAAGAGACCCAGTACTTC.

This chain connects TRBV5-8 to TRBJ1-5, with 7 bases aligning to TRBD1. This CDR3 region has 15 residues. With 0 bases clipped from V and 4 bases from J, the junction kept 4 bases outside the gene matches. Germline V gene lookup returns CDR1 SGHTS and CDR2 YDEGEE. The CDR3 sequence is CASSLARGGNQPQHF. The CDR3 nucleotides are TGTGCCAGCAGCTTGGCCAGGGGGGGTAATCAGCCCCAGCATTTT.

The CDR3 DNA follows: TGTGCCAGCAGGGGAGGCGGGGAGCTGTTTTTT. Its protein is CASRGGGELFF. The genes are TRBV11-2 and TRBJ2-2, with a possible D match to TRBD2 (6 bases). V gave up 6 bases and J gave up 7 bases, with 6 bases separating them. Germline loops: CDR1 SGHAT, CDR2 FQNNGV. CDR3 length equals 11 residues.

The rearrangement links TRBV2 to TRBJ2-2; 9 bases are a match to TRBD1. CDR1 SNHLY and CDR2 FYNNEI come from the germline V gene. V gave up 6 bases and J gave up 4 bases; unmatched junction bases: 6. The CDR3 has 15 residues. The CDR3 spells CASSRDRVSTGELFF. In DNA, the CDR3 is TGTGCCAGCAGCCGGGACAGGGTTTCCACCGGGGAGCTGTTTTTT.

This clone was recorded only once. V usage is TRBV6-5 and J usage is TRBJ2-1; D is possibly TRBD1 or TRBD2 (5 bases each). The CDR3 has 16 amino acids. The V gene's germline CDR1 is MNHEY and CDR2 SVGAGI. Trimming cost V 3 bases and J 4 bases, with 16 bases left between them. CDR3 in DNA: TGTGCCAGCAGTTATTCGGGGCTGGGCCCTTACAATGAGCAGTTCTTC. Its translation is CASSYSGLGPYNEQFF.

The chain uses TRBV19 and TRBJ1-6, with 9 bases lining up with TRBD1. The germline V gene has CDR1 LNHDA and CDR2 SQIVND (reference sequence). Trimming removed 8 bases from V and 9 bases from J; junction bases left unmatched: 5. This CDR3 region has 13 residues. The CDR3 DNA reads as TGTGCCAGTGGGGGACAGGGATTTTCACCCCTCCACTTT. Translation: CASGGQGFSPLHF. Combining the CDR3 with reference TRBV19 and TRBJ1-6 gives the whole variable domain DGGITQSPKYLFRKEGQNVTLSCEQNLNHDAMYWYRQDPGQGLRLIYYSQIVNDFQKGDIAEGYSVSREKKESFPLTVTSAQKNPTAFYLCASGGQGFSPLHFGNGTRLTVT.

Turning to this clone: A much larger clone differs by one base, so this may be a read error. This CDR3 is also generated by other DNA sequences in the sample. CDR3 amino acids: CSVGQGDTEAFF. The CDR3, as DNA: TGCAGCGTGGGACAGGGGGACACTGAAGCTTTCTTT. The chain has TRBV29-1 and TRBJ1-1, with TRBD1 identical over 11 bases. Trimming at V came to 6 bases and at J to 3 bases, leaving 0 bases not matched to a gene. The CDR3 loop spans 12 amino acids. From germline, CDR1 is SQVTM and CDR2 ANQGSEA.

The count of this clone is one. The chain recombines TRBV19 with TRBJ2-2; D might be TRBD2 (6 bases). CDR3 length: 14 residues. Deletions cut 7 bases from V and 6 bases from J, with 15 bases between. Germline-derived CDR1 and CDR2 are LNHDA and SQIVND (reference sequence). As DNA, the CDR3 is TGTGCCAGTACCAGACTAGTTAACGCCGGGGAGCTGTTTTTT. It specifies CASTRLVNAGELFF. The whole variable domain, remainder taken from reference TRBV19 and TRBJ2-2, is DGGITQSPKYLFRKEGQNVTLSCEQNLNHDAMYWYRQDPGQGLRLIYYSQIVNDFQKGDIAEGYSVSREKKESFPLTVTSAQKNPTAFYLCASTRLVNAGELFFGEGSRLTVL.

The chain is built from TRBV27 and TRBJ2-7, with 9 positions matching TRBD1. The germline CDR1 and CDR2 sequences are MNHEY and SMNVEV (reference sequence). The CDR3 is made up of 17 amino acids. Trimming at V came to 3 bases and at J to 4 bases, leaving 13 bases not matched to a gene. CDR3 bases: TGTGCCAGCAGTTTGAATTCGGCCGGGACAGGGAGGTACGAGCAGTACTTC. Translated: CASSLNSAGTGRYEQYF.

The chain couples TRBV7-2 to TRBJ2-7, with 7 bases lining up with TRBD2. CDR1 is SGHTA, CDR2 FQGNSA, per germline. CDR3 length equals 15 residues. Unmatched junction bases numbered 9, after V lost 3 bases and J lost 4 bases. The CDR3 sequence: CASSLHSGGVYEQYF. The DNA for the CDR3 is TGTGCCAGCAGCTTGCATTCGGGAGGAGTGTACGAGCAGTACTTC. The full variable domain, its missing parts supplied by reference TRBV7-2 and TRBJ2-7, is GAGVSQSPSNKVTEKGKDVELRCDPISGHTALYWYRQSLGQGLEFLIYFQGNSAPDKSGLPSDRFSAERTGGSVSTLTIQRTQQEDSAVYLCASSLHSGGVYEQYFGPGTRLTVT.

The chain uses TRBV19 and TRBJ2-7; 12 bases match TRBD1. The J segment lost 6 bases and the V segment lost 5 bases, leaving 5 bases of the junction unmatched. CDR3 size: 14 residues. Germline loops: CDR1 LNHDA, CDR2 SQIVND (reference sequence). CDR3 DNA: TGTGCCAGTAGTCCCCGGGACAGGGGGCCCGAGCAGTACTTC. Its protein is CASSPRDRGPEQYF. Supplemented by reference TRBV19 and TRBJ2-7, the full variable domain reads DGGITQSPKYLFRKEGQNVTLSCEQNLNHDAMYWYRQDPGQGLRLIYYSQIVNDFQKGDIAEGYSVSREKKESFPLTVTSAQKNPTAFYLCASSPRDRGPEQYFGPGTRLTVT.